The clone carrying this T cell receptor beta chain was observed at least ten times. Its antigen is unidentified. The sample comes from a study of T-cell reconstitution after alpha-beta-depleted transplantation in children. The study, taken as a whole, reports: Day-60 TCRbeta diversity that was high in some patients was derived from surviving recipient T cells and thymic progenitors. One year post-transplant, T-cell counts and diversity were largely derived from T cells produced anew. It was reported that alpha-beta T cells came from several hundred expanded graft clones (about two months after transplant).

Library preparation (for TCRbeta) was performed with unique molecular identifiers. TCRdb re-analysed the PCR reads in MiXCR, keeping a single row per CDR3 protein. The data hold over 200,000 distinct CDR3 sequences, with under 13% observed a single time. The receptor was derived from a child in the first two years of life with acute myeloid leukemia, due to receive a stem cell transplant. This specimen consisted of PBMCs, obtained before TCRalphabeta/CD19-depleted stem cell transplant.

This CDR3 reads CASTAGGPRGQFF. Here the CDR3 DNA reads TGTGCCAGCACTGCGGGAGGCCCAAGGGGGCAGTTCTTC. The chain recombines TRBV7-2 with TRBJ2-1; 8 bases agree with TRBD2. V shed 7 bases and J 12 bases; nucleotides not matched to a gene: 11. The CDR3 sequence is 13 residues long. Germline V gene sequence: CDR1 SGHTA, CDR2 FQGNSA.